This is a list of T cell receptor beta chains from one sample in a study of regulatory T cells in long-lasting Graves disease. MiXCR was run by TCRdb on the multiplex PCR reads, yielding one entry per CDR3 protein. The sample lists hundreds of thousands of distinct CDR3 sequences; 16% were seen once. These same data were also listed under a study on T cells in Graves' hyperthyroidism and ophthalmopathy.

The specimen was peripheral blood mononuclear cells (PBMCs), collected at new diagnosis, from a patient treated with antithyroid drugs. Every receptor here comes from a woman in her 30s with Graves disease. The CDR3 runs from the conserved cysteine through the conserved F or W. A D gene is named only where the DNA matches it firmly. Not every row has a clone size; where given, it reads once, few, many or a size class.

size,D,V,J,CDR3,DNA
many,TRBD1,TRBV5-1,TRBJ1-5,CASSLGTGQDDQPQHF,TGCGCCAGCAGCTTGGGGACGGGACAGGATGATCAGCCCCAGCATTTT
many,TRBD1,TRBV18,TRBJ1-1,CASSPRTGGFTEAFF,TGTGCCAGCTCACCCCGGACAGGGGGCTTTACTGAAGCTTTCTTT
few,NA,TRBV30,TRBJ2-4,CAWNGAKNIQYF,TGTGCCTGGAACGGAGCCAAAAACATTCAGTACTTC
many,NA,TRBV7-9,TRBJ2-1,CASSSRTTRGLEQFF,TGTGCCAGCAGCTCCAGGACGACTAGGGGGTTGGAGCAGTTCTTC
many,TRBD1,TRBV5-1,TRBJ2-1,CASSWGQGASYNEQFF,TGCGCCAGCAGCTGGGGACAGGGGGCTTCCTACAATGAGCAGTTCTTC
many,TRBD1,TRBV20-1,TRBJ2-1,CSAIGPGGDYEQFF,TGCAGTGCTATAGGGCCAGGGGGCGATTATGAGCAGTTCTTC
many,NA,TRBV5-5,TRBJ1-1,CASSHEQGIRLGSTEAFF,TGTGCCAGCAGCCACGAACAGGGTATTCGTCTTGGTTCCACTGAAGCTTTCTTT
NA,NA,TRBV19,TRBJ1-5,CASQLQPNQPQHF,TGTGCCAGTCAGTTACAGCCCAATCAGCCCCAGCATTTT
NA,NA,TRBV2,TRBJ2-2,CASSERGAATGELFF,TGTGCCAGCAGTGAAAGGGGGGCCGCCACCGGGGAGCTGTTTTTT
few,TRBD1,TRBV4-1,TRBJ1-5,CASSSTQGARSNQPQHF,TGCGCCAGCAGCTCCACACAGGGGGCGAGGAGCAATCAGCCCCAGCATTTT
NA,NA,TRBV30,TRBJ2-7,CASSIRDGNYEQYF,TGTGCCAGTAGTATCCGGGACGGGAACTACGAGCAGTACTTC
many,TRBD2,TRBV18,TRBJ2-7,CASSPSASGRGEQYF,TGTGCCAGCTCACCTTCGGCTAGCGGGAGGGGAGAGCAGTACTTC
NA,NA,TRBV19,TRBJ2-1,CASSSSDSSYNEQFF,TGTGCCAGTAGCAGTTCGGACAGCTCCTACAATGAGCAGTTCTTC
many,TRBD2,TRBV3-1,TRBJ2-5,CASSQELATQETQYF,TGTGCCAGCAGCCAAGAACTAGCGACTCAAGAGACCCAGTACTTC
many,TRBD2,TRBV20-1,TRBJ2-5,CSARDRASGSTETQYF,TGCAGTGCTAGAGATCGGGCTAGCGGGAGTACGGAGACCCAGTACTTC
few,TRBD2,TRBV28,TRBJ2-7,CASSLTPGTSGSYEQYF,TGTGCCAGCAGTTTGACACCCGGGACTAGCGGGAGCTACGAGCAGTACTTC
many,TRBD2,TRBV11-2,TRBJ2-1,CASSYARTSRTGEQFF,TGTGCCAGCAGCTACGCCCGGACTAGCCGAACAGGTGAGCAGTTCTTC
many,TRBD2,TRBV20-1,TRBJ2-3,CSARDSERGTDTQYF,TGCAGTGCTAGAGATTCCGAGCGGGGAACAGATACGCAGTATTTT
many,TRBD1,TRBV13,TRBJ2-1,CASSSQDRVDSYNEQFF,TGTGCCAGCAGCTCGCAGGACAGGGTAGACTCCTACAATGAGCAGTTCTTC
NA,TRBD2,TRBV10-3,TRBJ2-7,CAISDSTGTSGIYEQYF,TGTGCCATCAGTGACTCAACCGGGACTAGCGGGATCTACGAGCAGTACTTC
few,NA,TRBV29-1,TRBJ1-2,CSVEETHGTSSYGYTF,TGCAGCGTTGAAGAGACGCACGGGACATCGTCCTATGGCTACACCTTC
many,NA,TRBV20-1,TRBJ2-7,CSASGQTYEQYF,TGCAGTGCTAGTGGTCAGACCTACGAGCAGTACTTC
many,NA,TRBV18,TRBJ2-7,CASSPSVGSRNYEQYF,TGTGCCAGCTCACCGTCCGTAGGGTCAAGAAACTACGAGCAGTACTTC
NA,TRBD2,TRBV29-1,TRBJ2-5,CSVAGLAEQETQYF,TGCAGCGTGGCCGGACTAGCGGAACAAGAGACCCAGTACTTC
many,NA,TRBV2,TRBJ2-5,CASSEVAYQETQYF,TGTGCCAGCAGTGAGGTCGCGTACCAAGAGACCCAGTACTTC
many,NA,TRBV2,TRBJ2-3,CASSEEIADTTDTQYF,TGTGCCAGCAGTGAAGAAATAGCGGACACCACAGATACGCAGTATTTT
many,NA,TRBV3-1,TRBJ2-1,CASSPEWRQNEQFF,TGTGCCAGCAGCCCCGAGTGGAGGCAGAATGAGCAGTTCTTC
NA,NA,TRBV7-2,TRBJ2-7,CASSPQNRVYEQYF,TGTGCCAGCAGCCCCCAGAATCGCGTCTACGAGCAGTACTTC
few,TRBD1,TRBV4-1,TRBJ2-7,CASSQPGQGYEQYF,TGCGCCAGCAGCCAACCGGGACAGGGCTACGAGCAGTACTTC
many,TRBD1,TRBV7-9,TRBJ2-3,CASSRDRGSDTQYF,TGTGCCAGCAGCCGGGACAGGGGGTCAGATACGCAGTATTTT
many,NA,TRBV27,TRBJ2-1,CASSLIASGDEQFF,TGTGCCAGCAGTTTAATCGCCTCCGGGGATGAGCAGTTCTTC
many,TRBD1,TRBV27,TRBJ2-5,CASSARTGETQYF,TGTGCCAGCAGTGCCCGGACAGGAGAGACCCAGTACTTC
many,TRBD1,TRBV20-1,TRBJ1-1,CSARGQRFANEAFF,TGCAGTGCTAGGGGACAGAGATTTGCAAACGAAGCTTTCTTT
many,NA,TRBV28,TRBJ2-7,CASSFLYEQYF,TGTGCCAGCAGCTTCCTTTACGAGCAGTACTTC
many,TRBD2,TRBV5-1,TRBJ2-2,CASSLLLAGNTGELFF,TGCGCCAGCAGCTTGCTGCTAGCGGGTAACACCGGGGAGCTGTTTTTT
few,TRBD1,TRBV4-1,TRBJ2-2,CASSRRDSAGNTGELFF,TGCGCCAGCAGCCGCCGGGACAGCGCTGGGAACACCGGGGAGCTGTTTTTT
NA,NA,TRBV3-1,TRBJ2-5,CASSQEPRRQETQYF,TGTGCCAGCAGCCAAGAGCCCCGGCGGCAAGAGACCCAGTACTTC
NA,TRBD2,TRBV5-1,TRBJ2-1,CASSLVLAGAYNEQFF,TGCGCCAGCAGCTTGGTGTTAGCGGGAGCCTACAATGAGCAGTTCTTC
NA,TRBD2,TRBV28,TRBJ2-2,CASSVRLAGVQTGELFF,TGTGCCAGCAGTGTACGACTAGCGGGAGTGCAAACCGGGGAGCTGTTTTTT
many,NA,TRBV6-1,TRBJ2-1,CASSFLNLEGIISGNEQFF,TGTGCCAGCAGCTTTCTGAACTTGGAAGGTATAATATCTGGCAATGAGCAGTTCTTC
many,NA,TRBV11-2,TRBJ2-5,CASSLHGPQETQYF,TGTGCCAGCAGCTTACATGGTCCCCAAGAGACCCAGTACTTC
many,TRBD1,TRBV7-8,TRBJ2-5,CASSFGTGRETQYF,TGTGCCAGCAGCTTCGGGACAGGTCGGGAGACCCAGTACTTC
NA,NA,TRBV7-9,TRBJ2-2,CASRGGTNTGELFF,TGTGCCAGCAGAGGGGGGACGAACACCGGGGAGCTGTTTTTT
few,TRBD2,TRBV6-1,TRBJ2-1,CASCRLAGNNEQFF,TGTGCCAGCTGTAGACTAGCGGGGAACAATGAGCAGTTCTTC
many,NA,TRBV6-1,TRBJ2-7,CATFRDHEQYF,TGTGCTACTTTTAGGGACCACGAGCAGTACTTC